One and the same sample provided the 25 T cell receptor beta chains below, sequenced in a study of cytomegalovirus exposure and HLA in healthy donors. Primers for the PCR totalled 60 Vbeta and 13 Jbeta. The table came from immunoSEQ multiplex PCR; TCRdb's copy has only in-frame clones and leaves some out. The sample carries about 140,000 clones, 78% recorded once. Sequenced input: PBMCs. Source of these receptors: a male donor in good health and CMV-seronegative.

The chain recombines TRBV19 with TRBJ2-7, with 8 bases fitting TRBD1. The V gene end was trimmed by 5 bases and the J gene end by 2 bases; junction bases not matched to a gene: 11. The CDR3 length is 16 residues. Per germline, CDR1 LNHDA and CDR2 SQIVND (reference sequence). The CDR3 sequence: CASSASPDRDTYEQYF. The CDR3 bases are TGTGCCAGTAGTGCCTCCCCGGACAGGGACACCTACGAGCAGTACTTC.

CDR3 sequence reads: CASWQGRNYGYTF. CDR3 nucleotide sequence: TGTGCCAGCTGGCAGGGAAGGAACTATGGCTACACCTTC. This chain joins TRBV2 and TRBJ1-2; D is possibly TRBD1 (5 bases). Germline assignment: CDR1 SNHLY and CDR2 FYNNEI. The V end was cut by 8 bases, the J end by 2 bases, with 12 bases between. The CDR3 covers 13 residues.

The chain links TRBV10-3 to TRBJ2-5, with D perhaps matching TRBD1 (5 bases). The CDR3 spans 19 residues. V lost 0 bases to trimming and J lost 2 bases, with 22 bases between them. Looked up from germline, CDR1 is ENHRY and CDR2 is SYGVKD. CDR3 in amino acids: CAISESQGRPVRQQETQYF. The CDR3 coding sequence is TGTGCCATCAGTGAGTCTCAGGGTCGCCCGGTTCGGCAACAAGAGACCCAGTACTTC.

This clone was seen more than once but under ten times. The chain employs TRBV19 and TRBJ1-4; 10 nucleotides agree with TRBD1. This CDR3 has 15 residues. Germline V gene lookup returns CDR1 LNHDA and CDR2 SQIVND (reference sequence). V was clipped by 5 bases and J by 6 bases; unmatched bases: 6. The CDR3 reads CASSAPGTGDEKLFF. CDR3 DNA: TGTGCCAGTAGTGCACCCGGGACAGGGGATGAAAAACTGTTTTTT.

The V call is TRBV23-1, the J call TRBJ1-2; D call uncertain. TRBV23-1 is assigned to the ORF class and has an uncertain function. Trimming shortened V by 4 bases and J by 5 bases, and 8 bases separated the two germline ends. The CDR3 is 12 residues long. The CDR3 is CASSLVLYGYTF. The CDR3 nucleotides read TGCGCCAGCAGTCTCGTCTTGTATGGCTACACCTTC.

The genes are TRBV7-2 and TRBJ2-2, with 7 bases fitting TRBD2. With 5 bases clipped from V and 2 bases from J, the junction kept 5 bases outside the gene matches. This CDR3 comprises 15 residues. Germline CDR1 reads SGHTA; CDR2 reads FQGNSA. In nucleotides, the CDR3 is TGTGCCAGCAGCCTGAGCGGGGAAAACACCGGGGAGCTGTTTTTT. Its protein product is CASSLSGENTGELFF. The full variable domain, completed using reference TRBV7-2 and TRBJ2-2, is GAGVSQSPSNKVTEKGKDVELRCDPISGHTALYWYRQSLGQGLEFLIYFQGNSAPDKSGLPSDRFSAERTGGSVSTLTIQRTQQEDSAVYLCASSLSGENTGELFFGEGSRLTVL.

The rearrangement links TRBV18 to TRBJ2-1; 7 positions match TRBD2. V was clipped by 4 bases and J by 5 bases; unmatched bases: 2. The CDR3 is 13 amino acids. The germline V gene encodes CDR1 KGHSH and CDR2 LQKENI. CDR3 region: CASSHGGNNEQFF. In DNA form, the CDR3 reads TGTGCCAGCTCACACGGGGGGAACAATGAGCAGTTCTTC.

The chain joins TRBV4-1 to TRBJ2-7; tentative D call: TRBD2 (6 bases). The CDR3 loop spans 14 amino acids. V lost 6 bases to trimming and J lost 0 bases, with 12 bases between them. Per germline, CDR1 MGHRA and CDR2 YSYEKL. In DNA form, the CDR3 reads TGCGCCAGCAGAGAGACTAGTTCCTCCTACGAGCAGTACTTC. It yields the protein CASRETSSSYEQYF.

The rearrangement joins TRBV7-2 to TRBJ2-7, with a possible D match to TRBD1 (5 bases). The CDR3 consists of 13 residues. Trimming removed 5 bases from V and 1 base from J, with 9 bases in between. CDR1 is SGHTA and CDR2 is FQGNSA in the germline V gene. The CDR3 region has the DNA TGTGCCAGCAGCGGCAGGGTGTCCTACGAGCAGTACTTC. Translated, it gives CASSGRVSYEQYF.

This clone has more than one count but fewer than ten. The chain couples TRBV13 to TRBJ1-3; 12 bases map to TRBD1. The trim removed 5 bases at V and 3 bases at J, leaving 5 bases unmatched. CDR1 PRHDT and CDR2 FYEKMQ come from the germline V gene (reference sequence). CDR3 length: 16 amino acids. CDR3 in amino acids: CASSPGTGGVGNTIYF. The DNA of the CDR3 is TGTGCCAGCAGCCCAGGGACAGGGGGCGTTGGAAACACCATATATTTT.

This clone was recorded once. V gene TRBV7-6 combines with J gene TRBJ2-7; 7 bases fit TRBD1. Germline V gene data show CDR1 as SGHVS and CDR2 as FNYEAQ. With 5 bases clipped from V and 0 bases from J, the junction kept 7 bases outside the gene matches. This CDR3 region has 15 residues. The CDR3 sequence: CASSVGDSFSYEQYF. CDR3 in DNA: TGTGCCAGCAGCGTAGGGGACAGTTTCTCCTACGAGCAGTACTTC.

The rearrangement links TRBV7-8 to TRBJ2-7; D is undetermined. V dropped 1 base and J dropped 6 bases, with 10 bases sitting between them. Germline CDR1 SGHVS, CDR2 FQNEAQ. This CDR3 has 13 amino acids. DNA of the CDR3: TGTGCCAGCAGCTTAGGTTTGTCGAGCGAGCAGTACTTC. Protein sequence: CASSLGLSSEQYF.

This chain uses TRBV5-6 with TRBJ2-3; the D is unclear. The ends were cut back, 2 bases at V and 9 bases at J, with 16 bases in the middle. CDR1 and CDR2 (germline): SGHDT, YYEEEE. The CDR3 is 14 amino acids. The CDR3 DNA follows: TGTGCCAGCAGCTTTCCCTCGACATATGACACGCAGTATTTT. Translating gives CASSFPSTYDTQYF.

This clone appeared a few times. This chain uses TRBV30 with TRBJ1-2; no clear D. Deletions cut 0 bases from V and 6 bases from J, with 17 bases between. Germline CDR1 reads GTSNPN; CDR2 reads SVGIG (reference sequence). This CDR3 comprises 15 residues. CDR3 amino acids: CAWSVRRGVSDGYTF. In DNA form, the CDR3 reads TGTGCCTGGAGTGTAAGGCGGGGAGTGAGCGATGGCTACACCTTC. Variable domain in full (rest from reference TRBV30 and TRBJ1-2): SQTIHQWPATLVQPVGSPLSLECTVEGTSNPNLYWYRQAAGRGLQLLFYSVGIGQISSEVPQNLSASRPQDRQFILSSKKLLLSDSGFYLCAWSVRRGVSDGYTFGSGTRLTVV.

The chain carries TRBV5-1 and TRBJ1-1; D possibly corresponds to TRBD1 (5 bases). The CDR3 covers 18 residues. Trimming took 0 bases from V and 1 from J, leaving 19 bases between them. Germline values: CDR1 SGHRS, CDR2 YFSETQ. CDR3 nucleotide sequence: TGCGCCAGCAGCTTGGGTGGTTGGACGGGCAGGGCGAACACTGAAGCTTTCTTT. It codes for CASSLGGWTGRANTEAFF.

The chain couples TRBV30 to TRBJ2-1, with 10 bases aligning to TRBD2. J gave up 7 bases and V 2 bases, and 14 bases lay outside the gene matches. Germline CDR1 reads GTSNPN; CDR2 reads SVGIG (reference sequence). There are 17 residues in the CDR3. For the CDR3, the DNA is TGTGCCTGGAGTTTACACGGCCTAGCGGGAGTAGGGAATGAGCAGTTCTTC. This translates into CAWSLHGLAGVGNEQFF. The complete variable domain, with remaining parts taken from reference TRBV30 and TRBJ2-1, reads SQTIHQWPATLVQPVGSPLSLECTVEGTSNPNLYWYRQAAGRGLQLLFYSVGIGQISSEVPQNLSASRPQDRQFILSSKKLLLSDSGFYLCAWSLHGLAGVGNEQFFGPGTRLTVL.

This chain uses TRBV29-1 with TRBJ1-1, with D possibly TRBD1 on 6 matching bases. Germline assignment: CDR1 SQVTM and CDR2 ANQGSEA. V lost 4 bases to trimming and J lost 4 bases, with 13 bases between them. The CDR3 is made up of 13 amino acids. The CDR3 region is CSVAHPGVTEAFF. CDR3 DNA: TGCAGCGTTGCCCACCCAGGGGTCACTGAAGCTTTCTTT.

This clone was counted between two and nine times. Sequence at one end of the junction differs from germline and may be a read error. The rearrangement uses TRBV29-1 and TRBJ2-7, with 8 bases that match TRBD1. Germline loops: CDR1 SQVTM, CDR2 ANQGSEA. The CDR3 has 13 residues. As DNA, the CDR3 is TGCAGCGTAAAGCACAGGGGGGTATACGAGCAGTGCTTC. Protein product: CSVKHRGVYEQCF.

This clone occurred once. V and J are TRBV28 and TRBJ2-3, with D tentatively TRBD2 (6 bases). Trimming left V 7 bases short and J 7 bases short, with 12 bases between. This CDR3 is built from 12 residues. Looked up from germline, CDR1 is MDHEN and CDR2 is SYDVKM. The CDR3 protein is CASTPGTYTQYF. The CDR3 nucleotides are TGTGCCAGCACTCCTGGGACTTATACGCAGTATTTT.

The V call is TRBV4-1, the J call TRBJ1-6; D is unresolved. Germline V CDR1 and CDR2: MGHRA, YSYEKL. The V end lost 0 bases, the J end lost 11 bases, and 14 bases lay between the germline ends. The CDR3 sequence is 15 residues long. The CDR3 bases are TGCGCCAGCAGCCAAGACGGTCGGAGGGTGGCACCCCTCCACTTT. Translated, it gives CASSQDGRRVAPLHF.

CDR3 region: CASSIRATGPYAEQYF. The DNA of the CDR3 is TGTGCCAGCAGCATAAGGGCGACAGGCCCTTACGCGGAGCAGTACTTC. This chain links TRBV5-5 with TRBJ2-7; D is perhaps TRBD1 (6 bases). V was shortened by 4 bases and J by 7 bases, with 24 bases between the two germline ends. CDR3 length: 16 amino acids. The germline V gene has CDR1 SGHKS and CDR2 YYEKEE (reference sequence).

This chain uses TRBV15 with TRBJ1-1, with D possibly being TRBD1 (5 bases). CDR1 is LNHNV, CDR2 YYDKDF, per germline (reference sequence). The ends were cut back, 0 bases at V and 1 base at J, with 9 bases in the middle. There are 15 residues in the CDR3. CDR3 in DNA: TGTGCCACCAGCAGAGATCGACAGCCGAACACTGAAGCTTTCTTT. Protein product: CATSRDRQPNTEAFF.

This chain uses TRBV6-1 with TRBJ1-2; 7 bases are shared with TRBD1. V trimming: 7 bases; J trimming: 7 bases; junction bases outside the gene matches: 15. The CDR3 consists of 15 residues. The V gene's germline CDR1 is MNHNS and CDR2 SASEGT. CDR3 sequence (DNA): TGTGCCAGCATGGAGGGGAAAGGGGGCGTTAGTGGCTACACCTTC. Translation gives CASMEGKGGVSGYTF.

The chain links TRBV2 to TRBJ2-5, with 11 positions matching TRBD1. This CDR3 has 14 residues. Germline CDR1 and CDR2: SNHLY and FYNNEI. The trim removed 5 bases at V and 4 bases at J, leaving 3 bases unmatched. In DNA, the CDR3 is TGTGCCAGCAGTCCGGACAGGGGGCGAGAGACCCAGTACTTC. This sequence encodes CASSPDRGRETQYF.

The CDR3, as DNA: TGTGCCAGCAGTTCCAGACAGGTCTTCCACTTT. Translation gives CASSSRQVFHF. This chain uses TRBV6-6 with TRBJ1-6; a possible D gene is TRBD1 (6 bases). This CDR3 contains 11 residues. Germline-derived CDR1 and CDR2 are MNHNY and SVGAGI (reference sequence). The V gene lost 4 bases and the J gene lost 17 bases, with 12 bases spanning the gap.